A few counts support the clone carrying this T cell receptor (beta chain). The data were taken from a study of blood T cell repertoires in COVID-19. About the study: Italy, Spain and the United States were the sources of the convalescent and acute COVID-19 samples. PBMCs, B-cell-depleted T cells, or T cells were the source of the cDNA or gDNA that made up the material.

The CDR3 length is 14 residues. V was trimmed by 7 bases and J by 7 bases, leaving 16 bases between them. Germline CDR1 is MNHEY and CDR2 is SVGAGI. Original processing methods: Amplification with reference gene primers provided the estimates of nucleated cell counts. Assay used: immunoSEQ multiplex PCR; TCRdb lists only in-frame clones, some missing. V and J calls plus clone size are reproduced from that table; the DNA served to infer D and trimming. Among about 73,000 clones, 82% were seen once, and the ten largest hold 4% to 5%. The TCR originated in a woman between 55 and 75 years old with acute or convalescent COVID-19. The chain joins TRBV6-5 to TRBJ1-4; D may be TRBD1 (6 bases). Source material: peripheral blood. The CDR3 reads CASKIGGVGEKLFF. CDR3 in DNA: TGTGCCAGCAAAATAGGGGGGGTAGGTGAAAAACTGTTTTTT.